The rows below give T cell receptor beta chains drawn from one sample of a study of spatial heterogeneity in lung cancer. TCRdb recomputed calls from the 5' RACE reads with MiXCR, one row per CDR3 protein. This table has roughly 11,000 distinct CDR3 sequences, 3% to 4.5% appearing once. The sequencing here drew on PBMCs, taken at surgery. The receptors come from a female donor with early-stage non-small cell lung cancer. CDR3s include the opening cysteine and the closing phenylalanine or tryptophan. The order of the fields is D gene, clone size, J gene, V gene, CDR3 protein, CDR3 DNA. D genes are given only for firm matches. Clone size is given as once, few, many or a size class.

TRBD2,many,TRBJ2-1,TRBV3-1,CASSPFRLAGGPGEQFF,TGTGCCAGCAGCCCCTTTCGGCTAGCGGGAGGGCCGGGTGAGCAGTTCTTC
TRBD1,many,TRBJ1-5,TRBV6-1,CASSARGQHNQPQHF,TGTGCCAGCAGCGCAAGGGGGCAGCACAATCAGCCCCAGCATTTT
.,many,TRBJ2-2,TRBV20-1,CSARTPLGSGELFF,TGCAGTGCTAGAACTCCGTTGGGGTCCGGGGAGCTGTTTTTT
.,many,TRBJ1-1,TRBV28,CASRGLQGNTEAFF,TGTGCCAGCAGAGGACTACAGGGTAACACTGAAGCTTTCTTT
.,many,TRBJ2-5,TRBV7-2,CASSLTGIQETQYF,TGTGCCAGCAGCTTAACGGGGATCCAAGAGACCCAGTACTTC
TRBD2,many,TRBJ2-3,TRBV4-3,CASSQDGLAGGGTQYF,TGCGCCAGCAGCCAAGATGGACTAGCGGGAGGGGGTACGCAGTATTTT
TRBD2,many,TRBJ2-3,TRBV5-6,CASNPGGTGDTQYF,TGTGCCAGCAATCCGGGGGGGACTGGGGATACGCAGTATTTT
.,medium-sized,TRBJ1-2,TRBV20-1,CSAGGPYTF,TGCAGTGCTGGAGGGCCCTACACCTTC
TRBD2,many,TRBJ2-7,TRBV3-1,CASSQAPSGGHEQYF,TGTGCCAGCAGCCAAGCCCCTAGCGGGGGGCACGAGCAGTACTTC